The entry below describes one T cell receptor (beta chain). Data came from immunoSEQ multiplex PCR; TCRdb stores just in-frame clones and leaves some out. Seen here are under 100,000 clones, 70% to 90% observed once, and the top ten hold less than 10%. The sample is drawn from a study of control samples from healthy donors and cancer patients. Germline V CDR1 and CDR2: MNHEY, SVGAGI. V shed 5 bases and J shed 9 bases, with 11 bases lying between them. This CDR3 is 12 amino acids long. What was sequenced was PBMCs. The gene calls are TRBV6-5 and TRBJ2-1; D possibly corresponds to TRBD2 (7 bases). This sequence was found in a woman in her forties or fifties with colorectal cancer. CDR3 sequence (DNA): TGTGCCAGCAGTCCTAGGGGGGGTGAGCAGTTCTTC. Amino acids: CASSPRGGEQFF.